These 19 T cell receptor beta chains were all obtained from the same sample, sequenced in a study of blood T cell repertoires in COVID-19. TCRdb's table, derived via immunoSEQ multiplex PCR, lists solely in-frame clones and lacks some. The sample gives 60,000 to 85,000 clones, over 75% of which show up once; around 7.8% is in the top ten. Sequences were obtained from peripheral blood. The source is a man in his forties or fifties with COVID-19, enrolled during active disease.

The chain is built from TRBV15 and TRBJ2-7; 11 bases map to TRBD1. The V gene end was trimmed by 8 bases and the J gene end by 3 bases; junction bases not matched to a gene: 3. The CDR3 is 13 residues long. Germline-derived CDR1 and CDR2 are LNHNV and YYDKDF (reference sequence). In DNA form, the CDR3 reads TGTGCCACCGGACAGGGGGCTTTCTACGAGCAGTACTTC. As protein: CATGQGAFYEQYF.

The chain links TRBV5-1 to TRBJ2-5; a weak D match, TRBD2 (6 bases). The CDR3 spans 14 residues. V lost 4 bases to trimming and J lost 9 bases, with 19 bases between them. Per germline, CDR1 SGHRS and CDR2 YFSETQ. The CDR3 loop is CASSPDLGWGAQYF. CDR3 sequence (DNA): TGCGCCAGCAGCCCGGACTTGGGGTGGGGGGCCCAGTACTTC.

The V gene is TRBV5-1, the J gene TRBJ2-3; a weak D match, TRBD1 (5 bases). V lost 1 base and J 0 bases, leaving 9 bases between the germline ends. Germline lookup yields CDR1 SGHRS and CDR2 YFSETQ. The CDR3 runs to 15 residues. The CDR3, as DNA: TGCGCCAGCAGCTTGACAGGCTCTAGCACAGATACGCAGTATTTT. Encoded protein: CASSLTGSSTDTQYF. Looking up the rest from reference TRBV5-1 and TRBJ2-3 gives the full variable domain: KAGVTQTPRYLIKTRGQQVTLSCSPISGHRSVSWYQQTPGQGLQFLFEYFSETQRNKGNFPGRFSGRQFSNSRSEMNVSTLELGDSALYLCASSLTGSSTDTQYFGPGTRLTVL.

V is TRBV18 and J is TRBJ2-2, with unresolved D. V lost 2 bases, J lost 4 bases, and 14 bases lay in between. Per germline, CDR1 KGHSH and CDR2 LQKENI. This CDR3 is 16 amino acids long. The CDR3 protein is CASSPISTRSTGELFF. The CDR3 bases are TGTGCCAGCTCACCAATAAGCACCCGGAGCACCGGGGAGCTGTTTTTT.

V and J are TRBV3-1 (or the pseudogene TRBV3-2) and TRBJ1-2; 8 nucleotides align to TRBD1. V shed 3 bases, J shed 2 bases, and the junction held 2 bases outside the gene matches. The length of the CDR3 is 14 residues. The germline V gene has CDR1 LGHDT and CDR2 YNNKEL (reference sequence). CDR3 DNA: TGTGCCAGCAGCCAGGCAGGGGGCAACTATGGCTACACCTTC. It codes for CASSQAGGNYGYTF.

This chain joins TRBV6-4 and TRBJ2-4; 8 bases are a match to TRBD1. From germline, CDR1 is MRHNA and CDR2 SNTAGT. The V gene end was trimmed by 3 bases and the J gene end by 2 bases; junction bases not matched to a gene: 15. The CDR3 runs to 19 residues. CDR3 sequence (DNA): TGTGCCAGCAGTGATTCGGACAGGGCCTGGGGTATGTCCAAAAACATTCAGTACTTC. Translating it yields CASSDSDRAWGMSKNIQYF.

The chain joins TRBV6-1 to TRBJ2-7; 8 bases match TRBD2. V was clipped by 6 bases and J by 5 bases; unmatched bases: 12. This CDR3 has 15 residues. Per germline, CDR1 MNHNS and CDR2 SASEGT. The CDR3 protein is CASSSRSGEADEQYF. CDR3 nucleotides: TGTGCCAGCAGCTCCCGTAGCGGGGAAGCGGACGAGCAGTACTTC.

The chain links TRBV10-3 to TRBJ2-1; TRBD2 matches 9 bases. Germline CDR1 reads ENHRY; CDR2 reads SYGVKD. The V and J ends lost 10 bases and 5 bases, in that order; junction bases with no gene match: 9. This CDR3 spans 14 amino acids. The CDR3 DNA reads TGTGCCACCTCTAATGTAGCGGGAGACAATGAGCAGTTCTTC. Amino acids: CATSNVAGDNEQFF.

This clone occurred a few times. This sequence joins TRBV19 and TRBJ1-1; tentative D call: TRBD1 (6 bases). V was trimmed by 7 bases and J by 3 bases, leaving 18 bases between them. The CDR3 is 15 amino acids. The germline CDR1 and CDR2 sequences are LNHDA and SQIVND (reference sequence). The CDR3 spells CASKATQGQDTEAFF. CDR3 DNA sequence: TGTGCCAGTAAGGCAACACAGGGTCAGGACACTGAAGCTTTCTTT.

V usage is TRBV30 and J usage is TRBJ2-1, with D possibly matching TRBD2 (5 bases). The CDR3 has 14 amino acids. The V and J ends lost 4 bases and 5 bases respectively, with 15 bases between them. Germline loops: CDR1 GTSNPN, CDR2 SVGIG (reference sequence). CDR3 nucleotide sequence: TGTGCCTGGATAAGGAGGTCCGCCAACAATGAGCAGTTCTTC. This codes for CAWIRRSANNEQFF.

The CDR3 reads CASTPDSSGANVLTF. The CDR3 bases are TGCGCCAGCACCCCCGACAGCTCTGGGGCCAACGTCCTGACTTTC. J is TRBJ2-6 and V is TRBV5-1; tentatively, D is TRBD1 (5 bases). Germline V gene sequence: CDR1 SGHRS, CDR2 YFSETQ. V shed 6 bases and J shed 0 bases, with 10 bases lying between them. This CDR3 region has 15 residues.

The J gene is TRBJ1-2, the V gene TRBV7-9; TRBD1 is a possible D gene (5 bases). V lost 5 bases, J lost 2 bases, and 24 bases lay in between. Germline V gene data show CDR1 as SEHNR and CDR2 as FQNEAQ (reference sequence). This CDR3 region has 18 residues. DNA for the CDR3: TGTGCCAGCAGCCCCTCGGGACTCCTAAGGGCGGCAAACTATGGCTACACCTTC. Amino acids: CASSPSGLLRAANYGYTF. Drawing the rest from reference TRBV7-9 and TRBJ1-2, the complete variable domain is DTGVSQNPRHKITKRGQNVTFRCDPISEHNRLYWYRQTLGQGPEFLTYFQNEAQLEKSRLLSDRFSAERPKGSFSTLEIQRTEQGDSAMYLCASSPSGLLRAANYGYTFGSGTRLTVV.

The V call is TRBV6-4, the J call TRBJ1-1; D gene ambiguous. The CDR3 is 15 amino acids. Trimming removed 6 bases at V and 1 base at J, with 15 bases between. Germline V gene data show CDR1 as MRHNA and CDR2 as SNTAGT. CDR3 region: CASSLQAGENTEAFF. The CDR3 coding sequence is TGTGCCAGCAGCCTTCAAGCGGGAGAGAACACTGAAGCTTTCTTT.

The chain recombines TRBV4-2 with TRBJ1-2, with D possibly being TRBD1 (6 bases). The CDR3 is 15 residues long. In germline, CDR1 is LGHNA, CDR2 YNFKEQ. The ends were cut back, 0 bases at V and 8 bases at J, with 16 bases in the middle. CDR3 amino acids: CASSQDLGGAKGYTF. The CDR3 region has the DNA TGTGCCAGCAGCCAAGACCTTGGGGGCGCGAAAGGCTACACCTTC.

This chain connects TRBV10-3 to TRBJ1-3; 8 bases fit TRBD1. The CDR3 covers 13 residues. With V trimmed by 10 bases and J by 4 bases, 6 bases remained unmatched. In germline, CDR1 is ENHRY, CDR2 SYGVKD. The chain's CDR3 is CATQGVTGNTIYF. The CDR3, as DNA: TGTGCCACACAGGGGGTAACCGGAAACACCATATATTTT.

The chain is built from TRBV11-1 and TRBJ2-2; TRBD2 is a possible D gene (5 bases). This CDR3 is 14 amino acids long. Trimming pared 6 bases from V and 0 bases from J, leaving 8 bases between. Germline values: CDR1 SGHAT, CDR2 FQDESV (reference sequence). CDR3 region: CASREGSNTGELFF. CDR3 coding DNA: TGTGCCAGCAGAGAGGGTTCGAACACCGGGGAGCTGTTTTTT.

The gene calls are TRBV15 and TRBJ2-1, with TRBD2 identical over 11 bases. The length of the CDR3 is 14 residues. With 3 bases clipped from V and 5 bases from J, the junction kept 0 bases outside the gene matches. The V gene's germline CDR1 is LNHNV and CDR2 YYDKDF (reference sequence). The CDR3 region has the DNA TGTGCCACCAGCAGTAGCGGGGGGGACAATGAGCAGTTCTTC. The encoded protein is CATSSSGGDNEQFF.

This rearrangement joins TRBV29-1 to TRBJ1-2; no clear D. Between the trimmed V and J ends, which lost 6 bases and 4 bases, there was a span of 18 bases. This CDR3 is 14 amino acids long. Germline loops: CDR1 SQVTM, CDR2 ANQGSEA. CDR3 region: CSVKFGPQVYGYTF. Here the CDR3 DNA reads TGCAGCGTCAAGTTTGGCCCCCAGGTCTATGGCTACACCTTC.

V is TRBV19 and J is TRBJ2-3, with a possible D match to TRBD2 (7 bases). This CDR3 is built from 17 residues. The germline gives CDR1 LNHDA, CDR2 SQIVND (reference sequence). Deletions cut 3 bases from V and 2 bases from J, with 18 bases between. The CDR3 DNA reads TGTGCCAGTAGTATGATTGAGGCGGGGGCCTACACAGATACGCAGTATTTT. Encoded protein: CASSMIEAGAYTDTQYF.